A single sample gave rise to the 3 T cell receptor beta chains below, sequenced in a study of control samples from healthy donors and cancer patients. Produced via immunoSEQ multiplex PCR; TCRdb's table is partial and in-frame only. The sample comprises 150,000 to 200,000 clones, approximately 94% of which are singletons, and 1.1% to 1.5% rests with the top ten. The source material was blood. These receptors came from a woman aged 18-29 years in good health.

In DNA, the CDR3 is TGTGCCAGCAGCCAAGATGCCCGGGATTCACCCCTCCACTTT. It specifies CASSQDARDSPLHF. The gene calls are TRBV14 and TRBJ1-6; D not resolved. Germline CDR1 reads SGHDN; CDR2 reads FVKESK. The CDR3 runs 14 residues. V lost 0 bases and J 8 bases, leaving 8 bases between the germline ends.

The V call is TRBV27, the J call TRBJ2-7; D is unresolved. The CDR3 runs 13 residues. Germline loops: CDR1 MNHEY, CDR2 SMNVEV (reference sequence). V was clipped by 3 bases and J by 0 bases, with 6 bases between them. For the CDR3, the DNA is TGTGCCAGCAGTTTTGGGATCTCCTACGAGCAGTACTTC. Its protein product is CASSFGISYEQYF.

This clone has a single count. This chain uses TRBV19 with TRBJ2-1; no firm D call. This CDR3 is built from 13 residues. Trimming shortened V by 4 bases and J by 0 bases, and 4 bases separated the two germline ends. Germline CDR1 is LNHDA and CDR2 is SQIVND (reference sequence). The CDR3, as DNA: TGTGCCAGTAGTAGGTTCTCCTACAATGAGCAGTTCTTC. It encodes CASSRFSYNEQFF. Complete variable domain (other parts from reference TRBV19 and TRBJ2-1): DGGITQSPKYLFRKEGQNVTLSCEQNLNHDAMYWYRQDPGQGLRLIYYSQIVNDFQKGDIAEGYSVSREKKESFPLTVTSAQKNPTAFYLCASSRFSYNEQFFGPGTRLTVL.